This T cell receptor beta chain stems from a study of cytomegalovirus exposure and HLA in healthy donors. Study findings and constraints: An apparent linkage of common viral pathogens to several of the most significant clusters emerged in a later analysis. Researchers left out some V segments, among them TRBV6-2 and TRBV6-3, as indistinguishable. HLA allele associations emerged for 16,951 TCR beta sequences in a later analysis, at 0.05 false discovery rate. There was a cluster of highly shared sequence variants that was likely a sequencing artifact.

V shed 6 bases and J 13 bases; nucleotides not matched to a gene: 8. The CDR3 sequence is 11 residues long. Germline values: CDR1 SQVTM, CDR2 ANQGSEA. Both 60 Vbeta primers and 13 Jbeta primers went into the PCR. Sequenced by immunoSEQ multiplex PCR; TCRdb stores in-frame clones only, minus some. The sample holds some 130,000 clones; around 85% are singletons and the top ten take roughly 6.7%. Remarks on this clone: The antigen remains undetermined.

The sample taken for sequencing was PBMCs. This clonotype was sampled from a woman younger than 45 in good health and CMV-seropositive. The V call is TRBV29-1, the J call TRBJ2-1, with 8 nucleotides matching TRBD1. CDR3 bases: TGCAGCGTAACCTGGACAGGGTTCCAGTTCTTC. Translating gives CSVTWTGFQFF.